This T cell receptor beta chain was identified during a study of technical replicates of blood from several donors. Trimming took off 1 base at V and 10 bases at J, with 13 bases between the two ends. CDR3 size: 13 residues. Germline lookup yields CDR1 SEHNR and CDR2 FQNEAQ (reference sequence). Measured with immunoSEQ multiplex PCR; TCRdb has only the in-frame clones, and not every one. The data show 40,000 to 65,000 clones, about 86% seen once. The sequenced sample was PBMCs. The chain combines TRBV7-9 with TRBJ1-1; a weak D match, TRBD1 (5 bases). The clonotype originates from a human donor in good health. Some clones in this sample may be carry-over from other donors' samples. The CDR3 DNA reads as TGTGCCAGCAGCTTAGTGCGGGGCGGGGGAGCTTTCTTT. Protein product: CASSLVRGGGAFF.